This T cell receptor beta chain was sequenced in a study of shared clonotypes between healthy human individuals. On this clone itself: Its antigen is unidentified.

V was trimmed by 3 bases and J by 3 bases, leaving 13 bases between them. The CDR3 runs to 15 residues. Germline V gene sequence: CDR1 SGHTA, CDR2 FQGNSA. Genomic DNA of every subset was divided equally among multiple immunoSEQ plates. Authors' analysis steps: Filtering differed since immunoSEQ provided only junctions, with no quality scores. Repertoires were generated with immunoSEQ multiplex PCR, while TCRdb's copy carries only in-frame clones and drops some. The V and J calls and the clone size are those of that table, but D and trimming were determined from the DNA. The sample carries about 1 million clones, roughly 70% recorded once. Study findings and constraints: The study found lower generation probabilities in non-shared clonotypes than in those shared by all four donors.

This chain connects TRBV7-2 to TRBJ2-3; weak D call: TRBD1 (5 bases). The receptor comes from a man aged 18 to 35 in good health. Material for sequencing was memory CD4+ T cells sorted from blood. Subset of the sample: CD45RA-negative fraction. Here the CDR3 DNA reads TGTGCCAGCAGCTTGGGATACAGGTCTACAGATACGCAGTATTTT. It is translated as CASSLGYRSTDTQYF.